Presented here are 26 T cell receptor beta chains from one specimen sequenced in a study of blood T cell repertoires in COVID-19. This table comes from immunoSEQ multiplex PCR, and its TCRdb copy is limited to in-frame clones, with some not included. Among around 240,000 clones listed, approximately 90% were seen once. Sequenced material: PBMCs or T cells enriched from blood (not recorded which). These receptor sequences come from a man between 50 and 59 years old who had been exposed to COVID-19.

This chain connects TRBV25-1 to TRBJ1-5; D gene ambiguous. CDR3 length: 15 residues. Germline values: CDR1 MGHDK, CDR2 SYGVNS. V was clipped by 1 base and J by 5 bases, with 12 bases between them. The CDR3 sequence: CASSESRSSDQPQHF. The CDR3 DNA is TGTGCCAGCAGTGAATCGCGGAGTTCCGATCAGCCCCAGCATTTT.

This chain links TRBV28 with TRBJ1-4; possibly TRBD1 for D (6 bases). With 6 bases removed from V and 3 bases from J, the gap between germline ends came to 14 bases. The CDR3 has 15 amino acids. In germline, CDR1 is MDHEN, CDR2 SYDVKM. CDR3 residues: CASSPAGGANEKLFF. Here the CDR3 DNA reads TGTGCCAGCAGCCCGGCGGGGGGCGCTAATGAAAAACTGTTTTTT.

This chain uses TRBV11-3 with TRBJ1-4; D perhaps matches TRBD1 (5 bases). Germline CDR1 reads SGHNT; CDR2 reads YENEEA. This CDR3 comprises 14 residues. V shed 1 base and J shed 6 bases, with 9 bases lying between them. The CDR3 loop reads CASSLVGEDEKLFF. CDR3 DNA sequence: TGTGCCAGCAGCTTAGTAGGGGAGGATGAAAAACTGTTTTTT.

CDR3 sequence: CSVDTSGTPYNEQFF. DNA for the CDR3: TGCAGCGTTGATACCTCCGGGACACCCTACAATGAGCAGTTCTTC. The chain combines TRBV29-1 with TRBJ2-1, with D perhaps matching TRBD1 (6 bases). The CDR3 is 15 amino acids. Germline lookup yields CDR1 SQVTM and CDR2 ANQGSEA. Between the trimmed V and J ends, which lost 3 bases and 2 bases, there was a span of 14 bases.

The rearrangement joins TRBV27 to TRBJ2-3, with 13 bases identical to TRBD2. Trimming took 2 bases from V and 6 from J; bases not matched to a gene: 5. Germline V CDR1 and CDR2: MNHEY, SMNVEV (reference sequence). The CDR3 spans 16 residues. CDR3 region: CASSLGLAGDRDTQYF. DNA for the CDR3: TGTGCCAGCAGTTTAGGACTAGCGGGAGACCGGGATACGCAGTATTTT.

This chain connects TRBV4-1 to TRBJ1-1, with D unresolved. Trimming pared 4 bases from V and 3 bases from J, leaving 18 bases between. The CDR3 is 16 amino acids. In germline, CDR1 is MGHRA, CDR2 YSYEKL. DNA of the CDR3: TGCGCCAGCAGCCGAAGGATAGGCAGCGGGGACACTGAAGCTTTCTTT. Amino acid sequence: CASSRRIGSGDTEAFF.

This rearrangement joins TRBV7-3 to TRBJ1-6, with a weak D call TRBD1 (6 bases). The CDR3 extends over 13 amino acids. Trimming cost V 4 bases and J 8 bases, with 9 bases left between them. Germline lookup yields CDR1 SGHTA and CDR2 FQGTGA. The CDR3 DNA sequence: TGTGCCAGCAGCTACAGGGTTGATTCACCCCTCCACTTT. Protein: CASSYRVDSPLHF.

The J gene is TRBJ2-7, the V gene TRBV18; D is ambiguous. Germline V gene lookup returns CDR1 KGHSH and CDR2 LQKENI. This CDR3 contains 14 residues. The V end was cut by 2 bases, the J end by 0 bases, with 8 bases between. The CDR3: CASSPTESSYEQYV. The CDR3 bases are TGTGCCAGCTCACCAACCGAGAGCTCCTACGAGCAGTACGTC.

Only one count was recorded for this clone. The rearrangement uses TRBV4-1 and TRBJ2-6, with a possible D match to TRBD2 (5 bases). Germline loops: CDR1 MGHRA, CDR2 YSYEKL. V dropped 2 bases and J dropped 3 bases, with 14 bases sitting between them. The CDR3 consists of 17 residues. For the CDR3, the DNA is TGCGCCAGCAGCCAAAGGAGTGACGGACTTGGGGCCAACGTCCTGACTTTC. Its translation is CASSQRSDGLGANVLTF.

The rearrangement links TRBV19 to TRBJ2-1; 9 bases are shared with TRBD2. Germline assignment: CDR1 LNHDA and CDR2 SQIVND (reference sequence). Trimming took 4 bases from V and 5 from J; bases not matched to a gene: 3. CDR3 length: 14 residues. CDR3 sequence (DNA): TGTGCCAGTAGTAAAAGCGGGGGGAACAATGAGCAGTTCTTC. It translates to CASSKSGGNNEQFF.

Here the CDR3 DNA reads TGTGCCAGCAGCACGGAGGGCCACGGGTACGAGCAGTACGTC. This encodes CASSTEGHGYEQYV. This rearrangement joins TRBV28 to TRBJ2-7; the D gene is possibly TRBD2 (6 bases). Trimming took off 6 bases at V and 4 bases at J, with 16 bases between the two ends. The CDR3 covers 14 residues. Germline loops: CDR1 MDHEN, CDR2 SYDVKM.

The gene calls are TRBV19 and TRBJ2-7, with D possibly TRBD1 on 6 matching bases. The V and J ends lost 5 bases and 1 base respectively, with 9 bases between them. Germline CDR1 reads LNHDA; CDR2 reads SQIVND (reference sequence). This CDR3 is 13 amino acids long. The CDR3 spells CASSPGDSYEQYF. The CDR3 bases are TGTGCCAGTAGTCCAGGGGATTCCTACGAGCAGTACTTC. Based on the CDR3 plus reference TRBV19 and TRBJ2-7, the full variable domain is DGGITQSPKYLFRKEGQNVTLSCEQNLNHDAMYWYRQDPGQGLRLIYYSQIVNDFQKGDIAEGYSVSREKKESFPLTVTSAQKNPTAFYLCASSPGDSYEQYFGPGTRLTVT.

J is TRBJ1-1 and V is TRBV12-5; 7 bases line up with TRBD1. The germline V gene encodes CDR1 LGHNT and CDR2 FRNRAP. The CDR3 has 15 residues. The J segment lost 1 base and the V segment lost 7 bases, leaving 9 bases of the junction unmatched. CDR3: CASALRGSGNTEAFF. The CDR3 DNA is TGTGCTAGTGCTCTCAGGGGGTCTGGGAACACTGAAGCTTTCTTT. Full variable domain (remainder filled in from reference TRBV12-5 and TRBJ1-1): DARVTQTPRHKVTEMGQEVTMRCQPILGHNTVFWYRQTMMQGLELLAYFRNRAPLDDSGMPKDRFSAEMPDATLATLKIQPSEPRDSAVYFCASALRGSGNTEAFFGQGTRLTVV.

The CDR3 bases are TGTGCCAGCAGCCCCCGGACTGGATCCTACGAGCAGTACTTC. Translated: CASSPRTGSYEQYF. The chain joins TRBV9 to TRBJ2-7, with D tentatively TRBD2 (5 bases). CDR3 length equals 14 residues. Germline lookup yields CDR1 SGDLS and CDR2 YYNGEE. V was clipped by 4 bases and J by 1 base, with 12 bases between them.

The chain links TRBV19 to TRBJ1-5, with D possibly being TRBD1 (6 bases). This CDR3 has 13 residues. The ends were cut back, 9 bases at V and 2 bases at J, with 11 bases in the middle. Germline CDR1 LNHDA, CDR2 SQIVND (reference sequence). The CDR3 sequence: CASKDRGNQPQHF. The CDR3 DNA is TGTGCCAGCAAGGACAGAGGCAATCAGCCCCAGCATTTT.

V gene TRBV2 combines with J gene TRBJ2-5, with D possibly being TRBD2 (7 bases). The CDR3 has 15 amino acids. V lost 7 bases to trimming and J lost 5 bases, with 20 bases between them. The V gene's germline CDR1 is SNHLY and CDR2 FYNNEI. The CDR3 region is CASTLRGGTGETQYF. The CDR3 DNA follows: TGTGCCAGCACACTAAGGGGGGGTACGGGGGAGACCCAGTACTTC.

The J gene is TRBJ1-1, the V gene TRBV11-3; D unresolved. This CDR3 region has 13 residues. Germline V gene data show CDR1 as SGHNT and CDR2 as YENEEA. V was shortened by 8 bases and J by 1 base, with 11 bases between the two germline ends. CDR3: CASLRRANTEAFF. Written as DNA, the CDR3 is TGTGCCAGCCTGCGGAGGGCGAACACTGAAGCTTTCTTT.

This chain uses TRBV28 with TRBJ2-1, with D tentatively TRBD2 (7 bases). CDR3 length: 16 residues. The V gene's germline CDR1 is MDHEN and CDR2 SYDVKM. With 3 bases removed from V and 6 bases from J, the gap between germline ends came to 18 bases. DNA for the CDR3: TGTGCCAGCAGTTTCCTATGGGGGGGCTCCACCAATGAGCAGTTCTTC. This codes for CASSFLWGGSTNEQFF.

This clone was counted between two and nine times. The chain has TRBV7-2 and TRBJ1-6; 8 nucleotides line up with TRBD1. Germline CDR1 and CDR2: SGHTA and FQGNSA. V dropped 3 bases and J dropped 10; count of bases not matched to a gene: 5. This CDR3 is built from 14 residues. This CDR3 reads CASSFGQGWSPLHF. The CDR3 region has the DNA TGTGCCAGCAGCTTCGGACAGGGTTGGTCACCCCTCCACTTT.

The chain joins TRBV5-1 to TRBJ1-6; D is ambiguous. Germline V gene lookup returns CDR1 SGHRS and CDR2 YFSETQ. The V gene lost 0 bases and the J gene lost 9 bases, with 16 bases spanning the gap. The length of the CDR3 is 16 residues. CDR3 protein: CASSLAGNPSGSPLHF. DNA of the CDR3: TGCGCCAGCAGCTTGGCCGGGAATCCCTCGGGTTCACCCCTCCACTTT.

The chain links TRBV7-2 to TRBJ1-5; the D gene is possibly TRBD1 (6 bases). The CDR3 loop spans 15 amino acids. The germline V gene has CDR1 SGHTA and CDR2 FQGNSA. V lost 5 bases and J lost 7, with 18 bases in between. The CDR3 DNA reads as TGTGCCAGCAGCCGGATGGACAGTATATGGCAGCCCCAGCATTTT. Its protein is CASSRMDSIWQPQHF.

This sequence joins TRBV5-1 and TRBJ2-1; 7 positions match TRBD1. From germline, CDR1 is SGHRS and CDR2 YFSETQ. After removal of 4 bases from V and 4 bases from J, the junction contained 8 bases not matched to a gene. This CDR3 has 15 residues. CDR3 nucleotides: TGCGCCAGCAGCCTTAGACAGGGAATTTACAATGAGCAGTTCTTC. Protein: CASSLRQGIYNEQFF.

This rearrangement joins TRBV7-2 to TRBJ2-3; 9 nucleotides line up with TRBD2. The CDR3 extends over 16 amino acids. The germline V gene encodes CDR1 SGHTA and CDR2 FQGNSA. V shed 3 bases and J 0 bases; nucleotides not matched to a gene: 4. In DNA, the CDR3 is TGTGCCAGCAGCTTTCGTCTAGCGGGGAGCACAGATACGCAGTATTTT. Translation: CASSFRLAGSTDTQYF.

The chain joins TRBV19 to TRBJ2-5; D not certain. Germline-derived CDR1 and CDR2 are LNHDA and SQIVND (reference sequence). V was pared by 1 base and J by 5 bases, with 11 bases between. This CDR3 region has 14 residues. The CDR3 sequence: CASSIAGSRETQYF. CDR3 coding DNA: TGTGCCAGTAGTATAGCTGGGTCCAGGGAGACCCAGTACTTC.

The CDR3 here is CASSELDIAGLFF. CDR3 DNA sequence: TGCGCCAGCAGTGAGTTGGATATCGCGGGGCTGTTTTTT. The rearrangement joins TRBV10-2 to TRBJ1-4; D remains unclear. CDR3 length: 13 residues. The germline V gene encodes CDR1 WSHSY and CDR2 SAAADI. The V and J ends lost 1 base and 14 bases respectively, with 14 bases between them.

This chain uses TRBV18 with TRBJ2-3, with D possibly TRBD2 on 5 matching bases. Germline lookup yields CDR1 KGHSH and CDR2 LQKENI. The length of the CDR3 is 15 residues. Trimming shortened V by 6 bases and J by 2 bases, and 15 bases separated the two germline ends. In nucleotides, the CDR3 is TGTGCCAGCTCCGCCCTTGGAGGACCCACAGATACGCAGTATTTT. Its translation: CASSALGGPTDTQYF.